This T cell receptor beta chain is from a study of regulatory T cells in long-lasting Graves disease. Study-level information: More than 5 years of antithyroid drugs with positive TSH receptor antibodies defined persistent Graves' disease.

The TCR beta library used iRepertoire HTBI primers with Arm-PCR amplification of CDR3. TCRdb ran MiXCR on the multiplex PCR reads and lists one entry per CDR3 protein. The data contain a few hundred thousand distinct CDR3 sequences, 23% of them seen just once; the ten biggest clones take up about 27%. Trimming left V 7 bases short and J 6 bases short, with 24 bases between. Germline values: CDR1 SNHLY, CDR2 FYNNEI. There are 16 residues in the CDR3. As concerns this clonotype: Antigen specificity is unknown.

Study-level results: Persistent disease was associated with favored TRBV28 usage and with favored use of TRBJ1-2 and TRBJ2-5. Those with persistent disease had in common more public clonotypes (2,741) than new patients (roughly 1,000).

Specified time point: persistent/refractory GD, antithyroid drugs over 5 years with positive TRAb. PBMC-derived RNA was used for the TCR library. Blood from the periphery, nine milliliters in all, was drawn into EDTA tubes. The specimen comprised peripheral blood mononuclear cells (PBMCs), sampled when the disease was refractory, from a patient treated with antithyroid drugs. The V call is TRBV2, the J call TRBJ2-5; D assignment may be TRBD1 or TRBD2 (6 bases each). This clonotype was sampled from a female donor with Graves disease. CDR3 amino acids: CASIEQRGAVRKTQYF. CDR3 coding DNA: TGTGCCAGCATCGAACAGAGGGGGGCTGTAAGAAAGACCCAGTACTTC.